The source of this TCR beta chain is a study of blood T cells in healthy people across ages. Overall study: Template switching captured about one barcoded beta molecule per two T cells.

Donor samples were obtained from healthy Caucasian individuals from Russia, aged 6 to 90. Together with a sample-barcoded 5' primer, a J-beta primer mix was included in a second PCR lasting about 7 to 11 cycles. Each of the cDNA molecules was tagged by a template-switch adaptor with 12 random nucleotides. CDR3-containing paired-end reads numbering at least 2.5 million came from each sample. MiXCR, applied by TCRdb to the 5' RACE reads, yields one record per CDR3 protein. The profile covers fewer than 2 million distinct CDR3 sequences, with roughly 43% appearing a single time and 20% to 25% taken by the ten largest. The sequencing input was blood. The origin of this receptor is a human donor in good health.

CDR3 residues: CASLLGQGDEQYF. CDR3 in DNA: TGTGCCAGCTTACTGGGACAGGGGGACGAGCAGTACTTC. The chain recombines TRBV18 with TRBJ2-7; 11 nucleotides agree with TRBD1. V lost 7 bases to trimming and J lost 5 bases; unmatched junction nucleotides: 4. CDR1 KGHSH and CDR2 LQKENI come from the germline V gene. The CDR3 loop spans 13 amino acids.